Reported below is one TCR beta chain. The data were taken from a study of T cell responses to AZD1222 COVID-19 vaccine. Only in-frame clones appear in the TCRdb table, and some are missing; sequencing was by immunoSEQ multiplex PCR. The sample gives about 140,000 clones, more than 80% of which show up once; 7.5% to 8% is in the top ten. Germline-derived CDR1 and CDR2 are MGHDK and SYGVNS. CDR3 length: 15 residues. Trimming cost V 7 bases and J 0 bases, with 15 bases left between them. Sequenced material: peripheral blood, taken 28 days after the second dose of the MenACWY control vaccine. The chain carries TRBV25-1 and TRBJ1-1; D ambiguous. This clonotype was sampled from an adult who received the MenACWY meningococcal vaccine as a control. This CDR3 is CASIPPGGVNTEAFF. For the CDR3, the DNA is TGTGCCAGCATCCCCCCGGGTGGGGTGAACACTGAAGCTTTCTTT.